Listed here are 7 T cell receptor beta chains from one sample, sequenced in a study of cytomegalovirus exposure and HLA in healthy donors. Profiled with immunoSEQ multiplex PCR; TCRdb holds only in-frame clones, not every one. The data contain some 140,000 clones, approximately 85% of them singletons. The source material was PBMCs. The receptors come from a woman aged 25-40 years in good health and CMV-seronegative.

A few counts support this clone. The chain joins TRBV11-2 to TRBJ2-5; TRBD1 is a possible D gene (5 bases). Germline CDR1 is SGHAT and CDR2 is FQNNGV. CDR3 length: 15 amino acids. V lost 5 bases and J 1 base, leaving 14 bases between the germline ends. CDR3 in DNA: TGTGCCAGCAGCCCCTCCCCGACAGTCCAAGAGACCCAGTACTTC. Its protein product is CASSPSPTVQETQYF.

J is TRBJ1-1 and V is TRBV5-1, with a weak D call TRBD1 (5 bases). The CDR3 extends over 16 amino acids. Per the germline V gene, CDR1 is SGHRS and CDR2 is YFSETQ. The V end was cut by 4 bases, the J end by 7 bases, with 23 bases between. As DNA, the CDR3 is TGCGCCAGCAGCCGAACGCCACAGGCGCGAACGGGTGAAGCTTTCTTT. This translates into CASSRTPQARTGEAFF.

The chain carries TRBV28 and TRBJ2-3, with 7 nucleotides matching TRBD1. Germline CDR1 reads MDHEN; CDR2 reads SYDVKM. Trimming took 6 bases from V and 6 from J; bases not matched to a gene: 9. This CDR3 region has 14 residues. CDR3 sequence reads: CASRNRGELDTQYF. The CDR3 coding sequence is TGTGCCAGCAGAAACAGGGGCGAACTCGATACGCAGTATTTT.

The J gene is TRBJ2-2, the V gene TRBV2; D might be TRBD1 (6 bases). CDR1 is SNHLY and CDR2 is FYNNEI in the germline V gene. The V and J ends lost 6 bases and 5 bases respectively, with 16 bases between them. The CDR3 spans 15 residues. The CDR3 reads CASRLDRFTTGELFF. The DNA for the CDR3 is TGTGCCAGCAGGTTAGACAGGTTCACTACCGGGGAGCTGTTTTTT.

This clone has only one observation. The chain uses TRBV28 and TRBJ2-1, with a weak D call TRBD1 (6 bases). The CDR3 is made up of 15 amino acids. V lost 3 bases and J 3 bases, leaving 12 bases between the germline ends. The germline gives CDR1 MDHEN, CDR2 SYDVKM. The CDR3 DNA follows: TGTGCCAGCAGTTTTGCTGGGGGACACTACAATGAGCAGTTCTTC. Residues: CASSFAGGHYNEQFF.

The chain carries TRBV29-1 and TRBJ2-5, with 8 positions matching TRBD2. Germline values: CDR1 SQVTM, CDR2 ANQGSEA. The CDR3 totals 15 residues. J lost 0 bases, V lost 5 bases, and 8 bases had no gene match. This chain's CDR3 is CSVKLADSYQETQYF. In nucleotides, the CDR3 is TGCAGCGTTAAACTAGCGGATTCGTACCAAGAGACCCAGTACTTC.

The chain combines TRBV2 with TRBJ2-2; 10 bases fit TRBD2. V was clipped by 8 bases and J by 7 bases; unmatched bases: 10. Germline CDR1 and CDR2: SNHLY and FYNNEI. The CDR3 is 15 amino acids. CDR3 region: CASGGSGGANGELFF. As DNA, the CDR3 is TGTGCCAGCGGTGGGAGCGGGGGGGCCAACGGGGAGCTGTTTTTT.